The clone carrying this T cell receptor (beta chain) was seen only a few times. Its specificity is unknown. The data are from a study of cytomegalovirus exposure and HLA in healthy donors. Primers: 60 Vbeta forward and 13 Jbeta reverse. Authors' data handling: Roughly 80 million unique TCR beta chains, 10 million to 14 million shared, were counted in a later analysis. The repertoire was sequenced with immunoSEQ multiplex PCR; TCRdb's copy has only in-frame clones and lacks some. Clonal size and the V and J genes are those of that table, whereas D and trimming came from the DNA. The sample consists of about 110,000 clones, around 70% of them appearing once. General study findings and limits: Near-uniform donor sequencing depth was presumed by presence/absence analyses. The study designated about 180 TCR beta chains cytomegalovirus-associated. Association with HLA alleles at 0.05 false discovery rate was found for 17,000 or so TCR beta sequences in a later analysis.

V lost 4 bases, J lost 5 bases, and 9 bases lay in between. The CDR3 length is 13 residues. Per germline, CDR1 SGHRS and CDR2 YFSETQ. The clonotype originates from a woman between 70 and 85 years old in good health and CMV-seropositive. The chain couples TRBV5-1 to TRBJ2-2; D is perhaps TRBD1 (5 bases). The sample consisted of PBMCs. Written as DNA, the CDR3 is TGCGCCAGCAGCACAAGACAGACCGGGGAGCTGTTTTTT. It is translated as CASSTRQTGELFF.